This T cell receptor beta chain appears in the sequencing data of a study of early T cells in non-severe SARS-CoV-2 infection. Study-level background: With bulk RNA from unsorted whole blood as input, sequencing yielded unpaired chains. Broader study findings: Clonotype matching in VDJdb favored anti-spike CD8 responses and did not capture private and CD4 specificities.

This clonotype showed up many times. Its antigen is not identified. Individually, cDNA molecules had unique molecular identifiers attached to them. A single record per CDR3 protein comes from TCRdb applying MiXCR to the 5' RACE reads. The sample yields 35,000 to 45,000 distinct CDR3 sequences, roughly 5.7% seen once. CDR1 is SGHDT, CDR2 YYEEEE, per germline. This CDR3 comprises 17 residues. V lost 0 bases, J lost 9 bases, and 22 bases lay in between. The TCR sequence derives from an adult who was a healthcare worker with PCR-confirmed SARS-CoV-2 infection or an uninfected control (not recorded which). V gene TRBV5-6 combines with J gene TRBJ2-1; possibly TRBD2 for D (5 bases). The sequencing here drew on whole blood, taken at baseline. Here the CDR3 DNA reads TGTGCCAGCAGCTTGGCGGCGGCGGGTCTAGTTTCTCGTGAGCAGTTCTTC. Translated: CASSLAAAGLVSREQFF.